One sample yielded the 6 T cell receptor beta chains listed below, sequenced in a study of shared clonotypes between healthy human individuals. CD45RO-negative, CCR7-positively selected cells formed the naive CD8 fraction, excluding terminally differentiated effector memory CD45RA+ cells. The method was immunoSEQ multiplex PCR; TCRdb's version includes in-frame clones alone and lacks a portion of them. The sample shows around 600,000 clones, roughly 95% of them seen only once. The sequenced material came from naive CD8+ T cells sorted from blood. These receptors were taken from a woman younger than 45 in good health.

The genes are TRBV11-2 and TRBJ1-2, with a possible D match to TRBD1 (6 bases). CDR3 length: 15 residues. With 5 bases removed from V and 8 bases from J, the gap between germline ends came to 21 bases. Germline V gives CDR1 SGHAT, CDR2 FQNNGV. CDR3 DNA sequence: TGTGCCAGCAGCAAAGATTTCGGGACATCCCCCGGCTACACCTTC. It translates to CASSKDFGTSPGYTF.

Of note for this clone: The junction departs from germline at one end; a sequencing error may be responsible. The DNA for the CDR3 is TGTGCCACCAGCAGAGATGCAGGGGACCACCTATACTTT. This gives the protein CATSRDAGDHLYF. The chain uses TRBV15 and TRBJ1-3; tentative D call: TRBD1 (6 bases). The CDR3 sequence is 13 residues long. Germline V lookup: CDR1 LNHNV, CDR2 YYDKDF (reference sequence).

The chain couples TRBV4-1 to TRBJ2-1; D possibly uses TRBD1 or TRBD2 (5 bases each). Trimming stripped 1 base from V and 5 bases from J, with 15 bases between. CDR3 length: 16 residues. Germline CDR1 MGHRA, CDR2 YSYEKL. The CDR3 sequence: CASSQVGRRTHNEQFF. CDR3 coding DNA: TGCGCCAGCAGCCAAGTCGGAAGGAGGACACACAATGAGCAGTTCTTC.

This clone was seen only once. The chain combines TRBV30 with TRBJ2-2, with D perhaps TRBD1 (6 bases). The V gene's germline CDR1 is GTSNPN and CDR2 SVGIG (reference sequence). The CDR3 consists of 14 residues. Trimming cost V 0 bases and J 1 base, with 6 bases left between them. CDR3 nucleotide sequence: TGTGCCTGGAGTGTACAGGGGAACACCGGGGAGCTGTTTTTT. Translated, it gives CAWSVQGNTGELFF. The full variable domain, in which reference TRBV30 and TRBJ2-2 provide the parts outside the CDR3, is SQTIHQWPATLVQPVGSPLSLECTVEGTSNPNLYWYRQAAGRGLQLLFYSVGIGQISSEVPQNLSASRPQDRQFILSSKKLLLSDSGFYLCAWSVQGNTGELFFGEGSRLTVL.

The CDR3 DNA reads TGTGCCAGCAGTTACACAAATGACTACGAGCAGTACTTC. Its protein product is CASSYTNDYEQYF. This chain joins TRBV6-6 and TRBJ2-7; D ambiguous. With 2 bases removed from V and 3 bases from J, the gap between germline ends came to 8 bases. The CDR3 sequence is 13 residues long. The V gene's germline CDR1 is MNHNY and CDR2 SVGAGI (reference sequence).

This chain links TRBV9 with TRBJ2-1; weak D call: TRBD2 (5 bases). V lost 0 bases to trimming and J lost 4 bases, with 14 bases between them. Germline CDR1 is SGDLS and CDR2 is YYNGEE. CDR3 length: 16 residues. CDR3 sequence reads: CASSVEPGGGYNEQFF. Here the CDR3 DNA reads TGTGCCAGCAGCGTAGAGCCCGGCGGAGGATACAATGAGCAGTTCTTC.